Listed below are T cell receptor beta chains from one sample, sequenced in a study of T cell repertoires in cytomegalovirus infection. Using its own MiXCR run on the reads, TCRdb lists one record per CDR3 protein. The sample lists 300,000 or so distinct CDR3 sequences; roughly 9.3% were seen once. Sequenced material: PBMCs. These receptors originate from a human donor in good health (CMV status not recorded). Some clones in this sample may be carry-over from other donors' samples. The CDR3 runs from the conserved cysteine through the conserved F or W. D genes are given only for firm matches. Not every row has a clone size; where given, it reads once, few, many or a size class.

d_call: TRBD1; v_call: TRBV27; clone_size: many; j_call: TRBJ1-6; cdr3_nt: TGTGCCAGCCGCTGGACAGGGAGCTCCTATAATTCACCCCTCCACTTT; cdr3_aa: CASRWTGSSYNSPLHF
d_call: -; v_call: TRBV9; clone_size: many; j_call: TRBJ1-1; cdr3_nt: TGTGCCAGCAGCGTAGTCGCAGGGTTCACTGAAGCTTTCTTT; cdr3_aa: CASSVVAGFTEAFF
d_call: -; v_call: TRBV29-1; clone_size: -; j_call: TRBJ2-3; cdr3_nt: TGCAGCGTTGAGGGCAGGTTCGTGAATACGCAGTATTTT; cdr3_aa: CSVEGRFVNTQYF
d_call: -; v_call: TRBV4-1; clone_size: many; j_call: TRBJ2-1; cdr3_nt: TGCGCCAGCAGCCAAGCCCCTGCTGCCAGGGCGCGGTTCTTC; cdr3_aa: CASSQAPAARARFF
d_call: TRBD2; v_call: TRBV24-1; clone_size: -; j_call: TRBJ2-1; cdr3_nt: TGTGCCACCGGGACTAGCGTCTACAATGAGCAGTTCTTC; cdr3_aa: CATGTSVYNEQFF
d_call: -; v_call: TRBV20-1; clone_size: few; j_call: TRBJ2-7; cdr3_nt: TGCAGTGCTAGAGATTCGAGGGGAACCTACGAGCAGTACTTC; cdr3_aa: CSARDSRGTYEQYF
d_call: TRBD2; v_call: TRBV11-3; clone_size: many; j_call: TRBJ2-5; cdr3_nt: TGTGCCAGCAGCCGAGGGAGGGGAGAGACCCAGTACTTC; cdr3_aa: CASSRGRGETQYF
d_call: -; v_call: TRBV28; clone_size: many; j_call: TRBJ1-6; cdr3_nt: TGTGCCAGCAGCCCCACAGGATCGAGTAAATATAATTCACCCCTCCACTTT; cdr3_aa: CASSPTGSSKYNSPLHF
d_call: -; v_call: TRBV7-8; clone_size: many; j_call: TRBJ1-2; cdr3_nt: TGTGCCAGCAGCTTAGTGTTGGGACCCAACTATGGCTACACCTTC; cdr3_aa: CASSLVLGPNYGYTF
d_call: -; v_call: TRBV6-5; clone_size: -; j_call: TRBJ2-1; cdr3_nt: TGTGCCAGCAGTCGCCCGGGTGTCGGTCAGCATGAGCAGTTCTTC; cdr3_aa: CASSRPGVGQHEQFF
d_call: TRBD1; v_call: TRBV6-5; clone_size: many; j_call: TRBJ2-7; cdr3_nt: TGTGCCAGCAGTTACCGCGGGACAGGGCCCTACGAGCAGTACTTC; cdr3_aa: CASSYRGTGPYEQYF
d_call: -; v_call: TRBV10-3; clone_size: many; j_call: TRBJ2-7; cdr3_nt: TGTGCCATACAGTATGACCCTTACTACGAGCAGTACTTC; cdr3_aa: CAIQYDPYYEQYF
d_call: -; v_call: TRBV14; clone_size: many; j_call: TRBJ1-2; cdr3_nt: TGTGCCAGCAGCCAAGATAATGTGGGGACCGACTATGGCTACACCTTC; cdr3_aa: CASSQDNVGTDYGYTF
d_call: -; v_call: TRBV28; clone_size: -; j_call: TRBJ1-6; cdr3_nt: TGTGCCAGCAGTTCCATTGGAAATTCACCCCTCCACTTT; cdr3_aa: CASSSIGNSPLHF
d_call: TRBD1; v_call: TRBV19; clone_size: many; j_call: TRBJ1-2; cdr3_nt: TGTGCCAGTAGTGCGCCGGGACAGGGCTATGGCTACACCTTC; cdr3_aa: CASSAPGQGYGYTF
d_call: TRBD2; v_call: TRBV27; clone_size: many; j_call: TRBJ2-2; cdr3_nt: TGTGCCAGCAGTCCCCAACTAGCGGGGGGCCCCGGGGAGCTGTTTTTT; cdr3_aa: CASSPQLAGGPGELFF
d_call: TRBD2; v_call: TRBV6-2/TRBV6-3; clone_size: many; j_call: TRBJ2-5; cdr3_nt: TGTGCCAGCCGGTCTGGCGGGGGTCCCGGGGAGACCCAGTACTTC; cdr3_aa: CASRSGGGPGETQYF
d_call: -; v_call: TRBV27; clone_size: many; j_call: TRBJ2-6; cdr3_nt: TGTGCCAGCAGTTTTGCATTCTCTGGGGCCAACGTCCTGACTTTC; cdr3_aa: CASSFAFSGANVLTF
d_call: -; v_call: TRBV28; clone_size: many; j_call: TRBJ2-6; cdr3_nt: TGTGCCAGCAAGTCCAGAGGCGAAACTGGGGCCAACGTCCTGACTTTC; cdr3_aa: CASKSRGETGANVLTF
d_call: -; v_call: TRBV6-1; clone_size: many; j_call: TRBJ1-2; cdr3_nt: TGTGCCAGCAGTGAACGTGAACTCTATGGCTACACCTTC; cdr3_aa: CASSERELYGYTF
d_call: TRBD2; v_call: TRBV6-2/TRBV6-3; clone_size: many; j_call: TRBJ2-3; cdr3_nt: TGTGCCAGCAGTTACTCGAAGGGGAGGGGAGATACGCAGTATTTT; cdr3_aa: CASSYSKGRGDTQYF
d_call: TRBD2; v_call: TRBV12-3/TRBV12-4; clone_size: few; j_call: TRBJ2-5; cdr3_nt: TGTGCCAGCAGTTTAGGGCTAGCGGGGTGGGAGACCCAGTACTTC; cdr3_aa: CASSLGLAGWETQYF
d_call: -; v_call: TRBV29-1; clone_size: -; j_call: TRBJ1-2; cdr3_nt: TGCAGCGTTGTTGCGGAGGGCTACTATGGCTACACCTTC; cdr3_aa: CSVVAEGYYGYTF
d_call: -; v_call: TRBV14; clone_size: few; j_call: TRBJ1-4; cdr3_nt: TGTGCCAGCAGCCGGAACACCGCAACTAATGAAAAACTGTTTTTT; cdr3_aa: CASSRNTATNEKLFF
d_call: -; v_call: TRBV29-1; clone_size: many; j_call: TRBJ1-5; cdr3_nt: TGCAGCGTTGAAGATCTTGGCCAGCCCCAGCATTTT; cdr3_aa: CSVEDLGQPQHF
d_call: TRBD1; v_call: TRBV29-1; clone_size: few; j_call: TRBJ2-1; cdr3_nt: TGCAGCGTTGCCCCGGACAGGGGGTTTAATGAGCAGTTCTTC; cdr3_aa: CSVAPDRGFNEQFF
d_call: TRBD1; v_call: TRBV12-3/TRBV12-4; clone_size: -; j_call: TRBJ1-6; cdr3_nt: TGTGCCAGCAGCTACAGGGGGTATAATTCACCCCTCCACTTT; cdr3_aa: CASSYRGYNSPLHF
d_call: TRBD1; v_call: TRBV9; clone_size: -; j_call: TRBJ2-1; cdr3_nt: TGTGCCAGCAGCGCCGGACAGGGGGTGGAGCAGTTCTTC; cdr3_aa: CASSAGQGVEQFF
d_call: -; v_call: TRBV20-1; clone_size: -; j_call: TRBJ2-1; cdr3_nt: TGCAGTGCTCGACAAGGAGGGGGGGGGGCCGAAAATGAGCAGTTCTTC; cdr3_aa: CSARQGGGGAENEQFF
d_call: -; v_call: TRBV20-1; clone_size: -; j_call: TRBJ2-5; cdr3_nt: TGCAGTGCTGGAGGTGGGGTAGGAGAGACCCAGTACTTC; cdr3_aa: CSAGGGVGETQYF
d_call: TRBD2; v_call: TRBV29-1; clone_size: few; j_call: TRBJ2-5; cdr3_nt: TGCAGCGTTGTTCCAGCGGGGGCGAAAGAGACCCAGTACTTC; cdr3_aa: CSVVPAGAKETQYF
d_call: -; v_call: TRBV4-1; clone_size: many; j_call: TRBJ2-3; cdr3_nt: TGCGCCAGCAGCCAAGATCGGGTACAGTGGGGACACGTTCCATATTTT; cdr3_aa: CASSQDRVQWGHVPYF
d_call: TRBD1; v_call: TRBV28; clone_size: few; j_call: TRBJ2-2; cdr3_nt: TGTGCCAGCATACAGGGGGCGAACGGGGAGCTGTTTTTT; cdr3_aa: CASIQGANGELFF
d_call: TRBD1; v_call: TRBV7-9; clone_size: many; j_call: TRBJ1-2; cdr3_nt: TGTGCCAGCACCCAGACAGGGGGCTCTGGCTACACCTTC; cdr3_aa: CASTQTGGSGYTF
d_call: -; v_call: TRBV12-3/TRBV12-4; clone_size: many; j_call: TRBJ1-3; cdr3_nt: TGTGCCAGCAGTCCCCTCTCTGGAAACACCATATATTTT; cdr3_aa: CASSPLSGNTIYF
d_call: -; v_call: TRBV7-9; clone_size: many; j_call: TRBJ1-5; cdr3_nt: TGTGCCAGCACCGGCGACAATAGCAATCAGCCCCAGCATTTT; cdr3_aa: CASTGDNSNQPQHF
d_call: TRBD1; v_call: TRBV2; clone_size: many; j_call: TRBJ1-2; cdr3_nt: TGTGCCAGCAGCTTCCGGGACAGGGATGGCTACACCTTC; cdr3_aa: CASSFRDRDGYTF
d_call: -; v_call: TRBV12-3/TRBV12-4; clone_size: many; j_call: TRBJ1-4; cdr3_nt: TGTGCCAGCAGTTTGGGATCCGGGATGAATGAAAAACTGTTTTTT; cdr3_aa: CASSLGSGMNEKLFF
d_call: -; v_call: TRBV29-1; clone_size: many; j_call: TRBJ2-4; cdr3_nt: TGCAGCGTTCGATTGAGATTAGCCAAAAACATTCAGTACTTC; cdr3_aa: CSVRLRLAKNIQYF
d_call: -; v_call: TRBV2; clone_size: many; j_call: TRBJ1-1; cdr3_nt: TGTGCCAGCAGCGACTATGACACAGGACCAAACACTGAAGCTTTCTTT; cdr3_aa: CASSDYDTGPNTEAFF
d_call: -; v_call: TRBV29-1; clone_size: -; j_call: TRBJ1-1; cdr3_nt: TGCAGCGTTGAGGGGCGAGGCCGAAAAATAACTAAATCGAACACTGAAGCTTTCTTT; cdr3_aa: CSVEGRGRKITKSNTEAFF
d_call: TRBD1; v_call: TRBV28; clone_size: few; j_call: TRBJ1-1; cdr3_nt: TGTGCCAGCAGGACAGGGGGTTTTGAAGCTTTCTTT; cdr3_aa: CASRTGGFEAFF
d_call: -; v_call: TRBV12-3/TRBV12-4; clone_size: -; j_call: TRBJ1-3; cdr3_nt: TGTGCCAGCAGCCTCAGGAACACCATATATTTT; cdr3_aa: CASSLRNTIYF
d_call: -; v_call: TRBV4-2; clone_size: -; j_call: TRBJ1-1; cdr3_nt: TGTGCCAGCAGCCAAGAAGTAGGAGGGAACACTGAAGCTTTCTTT; cdr3_aa: CASSQEVGGNTEAFF
d_call: TRBD1; v_call: TRBV10-3; clone_size: many; j_call: TRBJ1-3; cdr3_nt: TGTGCCATCAGTGAGACAGGGGCTGGAAACACCATATATTTT; cdr3_aa: CAISETGAGNTIYF
d_call: -; v_call: TRBV29-1; clone_size: many; j_call: TRBJ1-3; cdr3_nt: TGCAGCGTCTCAAGGCCCCCGCTGACAGCCTCTGGAAACACCATATATTTT; cdr3_aa: CSVSRPPLTASGNTIYF
d_call: TRBD2; v_call: TRBV20-1; clone_size: many; j_call: TRBJ2-3; cdr3_nt: TGCAGTGCTAGAGAGGAGAGTAGCGGGGGAGGAGATACGCAGTATTTT; cdr3_aa: CSAREESSGGGDTQYF
d_call: TRBD1; v_call: TRBV29-1; clone_size: few; j_call: TRBJ1-1; cdr3_nt: TGCAGCGTGGAGACAGGGGTTGAAGCTTTCTTT; cdr3_aa: CSVETGVEAFF
d_call: -; v_call: TRBV24-1; clone_size: few; j_call: TRBJ2-3; cdr3_nt: TGTGCCACCAGTGATGCGGGGCGCACAGATACGCAGTATTTT; cdr3_aa: CATSDAGRTDTQYF
d_call: -; v_call: TRBV6-5; clone_size: many; j_call: TRBJ2-3; cdr3_nt: TGTGCCAGCGGGGGGTTGAAAAAGTATTTT; cdr3_aa: CASGGLKKYF